The sequence of this TCR beta chain was determined in a study of glioma-infiltrating T cells (dated by TCRdb to the mid-2010s). Describing the broader study: Low-grade gliomas were represented by WHO grade II oligodendrogliomas or astrocytomas, and glioblastomas were represented by WHO grade IV tumors that were sampled at initial rather than recurrent diagnosis. Glioma patients received dexamethasone for six or fewer days before surgery. Sequencing coverage of about 4.5- to 11-fold of about 950,000 peripheral T cells was targeted for blood libraries. The study sequenced TCR alpha- and beta-chain repertoires from glioma tissue, from non-neoplastic brain tissue and from matched peripheral blood mononuclear cells. To gauge divergence between tissue and blood T-cell populations, every tissue-infiltrating repertoire was compared against the peripheral blood repertoire from the same patient. The paired cohort comprised three low-grade glioma patients, 8 or 9 primary glioblastoma patients and three non-glioma patients contributing non-neoplastic brain tissue.

Immediately after resection, surgical brain or tumor specimens were cryofrozen in liquid nitrogen, and peripheral blood cells were collected at the same time. TCR alpha and beta CDR3 regions were amplified with the iRepertoire nested amplicon-rescue multiplex PCR (arm-PCR) platform from RNA. The input for one-step reverse transcription and amplification was roughly 100-450 ng of either tissue mRNA or PBMC total RNA. After bead purification, a secondary multiplex PCR added Illumina adapters, and libraries were gel-purified between 200 and 400 bp. The libraries contained internal 6-nucleotide barcodes that were used for demultiplexing. Libraries were sequenced on an Illumina MiSeq with 2x220 or 2x250 nucleotide paired-end reads. The authors' analysis ran thus. Paired reads were merged with FLASH 1.2.11 and aligned to the GRCh37 human genome with BWA-MEM before extracting TRA and TRB reads. For V and J assignment, an IMGT-derived reference of cassette sequences and CDR3 motifs that included pseudogenes was used. Reads were translated in three frames, and productive CDR3s were defined as those with a C...FGXG motif and no stop codons. A clonotype was defined as a unique combination of a V-J cassette pair and a CDR3 amino acid sequence. Filtering of reads was based on Hamming distance, with the threshold set by the sequence error rate of each sample in mapped regions. TCRdb handled the public reads itself, with Q25 trimming in fastp and clone calling in MiXCR, and kept productive beta chains. Every distinct CDR3 protein forms one entry, paired with its most common genes and DNA. The V and J calls were not made by the authors but by TCRdb's processing. The table for this sample lists 400,000 or so distinct CDR3 sequences; more than 35% of them were counted only once. The ten largest account for around 12% of the sample.

What the study reported, not specific to this receptor: Only a very small number of CDR3 sequences turned up in both tissue and blood, a result put down to high CDR3 diversity combined with limited sampling. In non-neoplastic patients, VJ-independent divergence between tissue and blood fell below expectation, whereas in all gliomas, and especially in low-grade gliomas, the divergence rose above expectation. Small numbers underpinned the group comparisons: eight glioblastoma patients, three low-grade glioma patients and three non-neoplastic patients. A signature set of shared blood CDR3 motifs marked patients with low tissue-blood divergence and was depleted in highly divergent patients.

This clonotype was picked up a small number of times. The antigen it binds to is not known. No qualities accompany the bases; no much larger clone lies one base away. The CDR3 has 13 amino acids, counting the end cysteine and phenylalanine. CDR3 DNA only is kept here, 39 bases in frame from base 1. The junction shows trimming of 1 base on V and 4 bases on J, plus 8 bases between the germline ends. The chain joins TRBV12-3 or TRBV12-4 to TRBJ2-7; a confident D gene designation cannot be given. Input material: glioma tissue, nonneoplastic brain tissue, or PBMCs (not recorded which). The origin of this receptor is a human donor with low-grade glioma or glioblastoma, undergoing nonglioma brain surgery, or in good health (not recorded which). The DNA sequence is TGTGCCAGCAGTTTAGGGCAGTATTACGAGCAGTACTTC. The encoded protein is CASSLGQYYEQYF.